The 8 T cell receptor beta chains listed next were all sequenced from one sample in a study of CXCR3-negative and CXCR3-positive naive CD8 T cells. UMI labels and 5' RACE were used to prepare the TRB cDNA libraries. Each CDR3 protein gets one entry in TCRdb, which reprocessed the 5' RACE reads and gives no DNA. The sample table includes tens of thousands of distinct CDR3 sequences. The sequencing input was memory CD8+ T cells from blood. Receptors were obtained from a human donor in good health. Some clones in this sample may be carry-over from other donors' samples.

CDR3 protein: CSVEAPDRATDTQYF. The rearrangement joins TRBV29-1 to TRBJ2-3; TCRdb's D gene call, TRBD1, goes unchecked for lack of DNA. CDR1 and CDR2 (germline): SQVTM, ANQGSEA. This CDR3 is 15 amino acids long.

The chain is built from TRBV5-5 and TRBJ2-7. The CDR3 runs 14 residues. CDR1 is SGHKS, CDR2 YYEKEE, per germline (reference sequence). The CDR3 reads CASSLAAGAYEQYF.

The CDR3 protein is CASSPPRNEQFF. The chain is built from TRBV18 and TRBJ2-1. This CDR3 contains 12 residues. In germline, CDR1 is KGHSH, CDR2 LQKENI.

The chain combines TRBV6-5 with TRBJ1-2; TCRdb designates TRBD1, a call that cannot be tested without DNA. The germline CDR1 and CDR2 sequences are MNHEY and SVGAGI. This CDR3 contains 15 residues. The CDR3 spells CATTDDRGPWYGYTF.

CDR3 in amino acids: CASSQRQLNSPLHF. The chain combines TRBV4-2 with TRBJ1-6. The CDR3 spans 14 residues. Germline CDR1 LGHNA, CDR2 YNFKEQ.

The chain couples TRBV9 to TRBJ2-3; TCRdb lists TRBD2, though no DNA is available to test this call. The germline gives CDR1 SGDLS, CDR2 YYNGEE. The CDR3 spans 16 residues. CDR3 sequence: CASSEFLAGDTDTQYF.

The chain employs TRBV29-1 and TRBJ2-7. Germline lookup yields CDR1 SQVTM and CDR2 ANQGSEA. This CDR3 is 12 amino acids long. CDR3: CSVEDLSGEQYF.

V is TRBV29-1 and J is TRBJ1-1. This CDR3 is built from 11 residues. Germline V gene lookup returns CDR1 SQVTM and CDR2 ANQGSEA. The CDR3 region is CSATDVKGAFF. Variable domain in full (rest from reference TRBV29-1 and TRBJ1-1): SAVISQKPSRDICQRGTSLTIQCQVDSQVTMMFWYRQQPGQSLTLIATANQGSEATYESGFVIDKFPISRPNLTFSTLTVSNMSPEDSSIYLCSATDVKGAFFGQGTRLTVV.